Below are 9 T cell receptor beta chains sequenced from a single sample in a study of CD8 T cells in ankylosing spondylitis. These receptors' antigens are unknown. TCRdb used MiXCR to reprocess the 5' RACE reads, holding one entry per CDR3 protein. The sample lists 350,000 to 450,000 distinct CDR3 sequences, 25% to 30% occurring once. Study-wide points: Blood of patients with ankylosing spondylitis appeared to be characterized by a TCR beta motif of several highly homologous variants.

The sample consisted of blood, either unsorted or a sorted T cell fraction (not recorded which). All receptors derive from a male donor with ankylosing spondylitis.

There are many counts of this clonotype. V usage is TRBV12-3 or TRBV12-4 and J usage is TRBJ1-4; no clear D gene. The CDR3 runs 15 residues. Trimming took 3 bases from V and 3 from J, leaving 11 bases between them. CDR3 bases: TGTGCCAGCAGTTTTTCGACATCTTCTAATGAAAAACTGTTTTTT. Amino acid sequence: CASSFSTSSNEKLFF.

This clonotype has a handful of counts. CDR3 bases: TGCGCCAGCAGCTTGGTCCGGGAGGCCGGGGAGCTGTTTTTT. It yields the protein CASSLVREAGELFF. The chain carries TRBV5-1 and TRBJ2-2, with 7 positions matching TRBD2. Germline lookup yields CDR1 SGHRS and CDR2 YFSETQ. V lost 0 bases and J lost 6; bases outside the gene matches: 2. The CDR3 is made up of 14 amino acids.

This chain joins TRBV7-2 and TRBJ2-5; unclear D gene. Trimming shortened V by 1 base and J by 4 bases, and 7 bases separated the two germline ends. The germline V gene encodes CDR1 SGHTA and CDR2 FQGNSA. The CDR3 is made up of 13 amino acids. CDR3 in DNA: TGTGCCAGCAGCTTAGGTAGTGTAGAGACCCAGTACTTC. Translated, it gives CASSLGSVETQYF. The complete variable domain, with remaining parts taken from reference TRBV7-2 and TRBJ2-5, reads GAGVSQSPSNKVTEKGKDVELRCDPISGHTALYWYRQSLGQGLEFLIYFQGNSAPDKSGLPSDRFSAERTGGSVSTLTIQRTQQEDSAVYLCASSLGSVETQYFGPGTRLLVL.

This clonotype was picked up a small number of times. The chain links TRBV6-1 to TRBJ1-2; perhaps TRBD1 as D (6 bases). CDR3 length equals 13 residues. Per germline, CDR1 MNHNS and CDR2 SASEGT. The germline V and J ends were trimmed by 10 bases and 5 bases, with 17 bases remaining between them. CDR3 nucleotides: TGTGCCATCTCAGGGGTGCCCCTATATGGCTACACCTTC. Translation gives CAISGVPLYGYTF.

This clonotype was recorded a few times. The rearrangement links TRBV3-1 to TRBJ2-1, with a weak D call TRBD2 (5 bases). V lost 6 bases to trimming and J lost 1 base, with 10 bases between them. CDR3 size: 14 residues. The V gene's germline CDR1 is LGHDT and CDR2 YNNKEL (reference sequence). CDR3 coding DNA: TGTGCCAGCAGATCACGGGGTTCCTACAATGAGCAGTTCTTC. It translates to CASRSRGSYNEQFF.

This clonotype was counted between two and nine times. The chain is built from TRBV5-1 and TRBJ2-3; possible D gene TRBD1, 5 bases. The V gene's germline CDR1 is SGHRS and CDR2 YFSETQ. V was trimmed by 5 bases and J by 6 bases, leaving 19 bases between them. The CDR3 runs 15 residues. CDR3 residues: CASSSQTDLGDTQYF. The CDR3 DNA reads as TGCGCCAGCAGTTCACAGACAGACTTAGGGGATACGCAGTATTTT.

The genes are TRBV29-1 and TRBJ2-3; D possibly corresponds to TRBD2 (6 bases). V was shortened by 6 bases and J by 5 bases, with 18 bases between the two germline ends. The CDR3 is 14 amino acids. In germline, CDR1 is SQVTM, CDR2 ANQGSEA. The CDR3 region is CSVRLVAQGDTQYF. The CDR3 DNA sequence: TGCAGCGTGCGACTAGTTGCTCAGGGAGATACGCAGTATTTT.

The gene calls are TRBV20-1 and TRBJ1-5; possibly TRBD1 for D (6 bases). This CDR3 has 16 residues. Germline CDR1 DFQATT, CDR2 SNEGSKA (reference sequence). V was cut by 3 bases and J by 7 bases, with 22 bases left in between. CDR3 region: CSASPGGGPLGQPQHF. The CDR3 DNA reads TGCAGTGCTAGCCCGGGGGGGGGGCCTTTAGGGCAGCCCCAGCATTTT.

The table lists this clonotype with a few counts. The genes are TRBV5-1 and TRBJ2-1, with 9 positions matching TRBD2. V gave up 2 bases and J gave up 6 bases; unmatched junction bases: 6. The germline gives CDR1 SGHRS, CDR2 YFSETQ. The CDR3 runs to 15 residues. CDR3 region: CASSFITSGPNEQFF. CDR3 bases: TGCGCCAGCAGCTTTATTACTAGCGGGCCCAATGAGCAGTTCTTC.